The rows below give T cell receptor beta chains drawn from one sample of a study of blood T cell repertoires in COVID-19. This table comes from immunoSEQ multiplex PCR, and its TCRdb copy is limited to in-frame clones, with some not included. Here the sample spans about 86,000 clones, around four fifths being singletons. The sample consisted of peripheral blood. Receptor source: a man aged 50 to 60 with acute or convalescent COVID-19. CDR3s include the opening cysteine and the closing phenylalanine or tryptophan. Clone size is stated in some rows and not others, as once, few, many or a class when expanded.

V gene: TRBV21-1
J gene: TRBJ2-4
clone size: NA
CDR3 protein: CASSKKGGTAIAKNIQYF

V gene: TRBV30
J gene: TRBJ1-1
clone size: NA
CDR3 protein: CAWTPGNTEAFF

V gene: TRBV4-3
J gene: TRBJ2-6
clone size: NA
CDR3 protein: CASSQDGGVSGANVLTF

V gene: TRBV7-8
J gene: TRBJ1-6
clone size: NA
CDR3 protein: CASSPAAGSPLHF

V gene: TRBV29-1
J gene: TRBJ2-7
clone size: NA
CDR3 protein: CSVLGQRSYEQYF

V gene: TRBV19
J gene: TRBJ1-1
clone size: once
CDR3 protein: CASRPDRGDTEAFF

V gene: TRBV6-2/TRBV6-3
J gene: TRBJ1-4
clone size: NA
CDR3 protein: CASSSHSGVENEKLFF

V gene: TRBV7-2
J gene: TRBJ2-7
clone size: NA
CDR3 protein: CASSPPGQSYEQYF

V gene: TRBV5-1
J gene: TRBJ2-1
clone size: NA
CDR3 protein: CASSPGQGGHNEQFF

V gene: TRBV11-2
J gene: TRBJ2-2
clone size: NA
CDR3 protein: CASTLSGTGGRNTGELFF

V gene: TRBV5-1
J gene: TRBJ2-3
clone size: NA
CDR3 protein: CASSLGYRDLSTDTQYF

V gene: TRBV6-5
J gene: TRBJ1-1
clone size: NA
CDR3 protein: CASRGGYTEAFF

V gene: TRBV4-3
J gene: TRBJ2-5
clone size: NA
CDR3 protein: CASSRVQGAGETQYF

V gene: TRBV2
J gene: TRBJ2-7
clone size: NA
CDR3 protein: CASHPGQGASYEQYF

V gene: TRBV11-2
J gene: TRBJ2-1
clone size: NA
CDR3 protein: CASSWDRGSEQFF

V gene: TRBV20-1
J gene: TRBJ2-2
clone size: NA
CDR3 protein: CSASLSTGELFF

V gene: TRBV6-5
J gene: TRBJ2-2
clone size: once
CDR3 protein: CASSYQGEVTGELFF

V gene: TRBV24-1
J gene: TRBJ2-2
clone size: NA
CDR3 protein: CATSDTDWNTGELFF

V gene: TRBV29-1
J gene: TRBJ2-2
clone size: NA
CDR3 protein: CSGGLAGARGIGELFF

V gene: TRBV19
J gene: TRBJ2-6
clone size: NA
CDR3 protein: CASSILTGAGANVLTF

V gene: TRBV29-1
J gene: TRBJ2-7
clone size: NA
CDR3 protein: CSVAMSSYEQYF

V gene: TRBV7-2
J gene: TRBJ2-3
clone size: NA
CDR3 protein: CASSLDAGTDTQYF

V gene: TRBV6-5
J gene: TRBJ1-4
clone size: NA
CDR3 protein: CASSYSRQGGEKLFF

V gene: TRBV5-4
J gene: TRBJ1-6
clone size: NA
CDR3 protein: CASSSPGQGASNSPLHF

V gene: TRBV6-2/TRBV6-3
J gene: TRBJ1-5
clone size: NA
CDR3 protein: CASSRRTGGVNQPQHF

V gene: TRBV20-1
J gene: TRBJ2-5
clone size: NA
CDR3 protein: CSGQKETQYF

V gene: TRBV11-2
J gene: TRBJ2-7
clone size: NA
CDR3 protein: CASSLVGGGSYEQYF

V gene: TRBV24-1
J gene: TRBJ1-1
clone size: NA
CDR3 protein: CATSDNRGQGITEAFF

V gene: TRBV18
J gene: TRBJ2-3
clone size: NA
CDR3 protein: CASSPQRQNTDTQYF

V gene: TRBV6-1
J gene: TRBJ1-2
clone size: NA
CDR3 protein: CASSEARGYTF

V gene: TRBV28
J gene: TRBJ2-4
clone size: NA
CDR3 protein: CASSSGTSGNIQYF

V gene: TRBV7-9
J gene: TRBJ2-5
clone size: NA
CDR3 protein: CASSSRVVYQETQYF

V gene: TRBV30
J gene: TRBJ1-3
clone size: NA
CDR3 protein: CAWSVVAGRASGNTIYF

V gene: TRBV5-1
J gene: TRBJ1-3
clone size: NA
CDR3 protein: CASSTGQGGNTIYF

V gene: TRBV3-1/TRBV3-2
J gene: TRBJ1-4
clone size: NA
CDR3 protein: CASSRRGEKLFF

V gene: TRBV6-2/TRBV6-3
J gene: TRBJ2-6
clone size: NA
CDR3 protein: CASSSNDRAGANVLTF

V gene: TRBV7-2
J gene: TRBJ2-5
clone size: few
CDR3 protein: CASSAHQQETQYF

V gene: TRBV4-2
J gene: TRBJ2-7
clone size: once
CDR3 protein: CASSPGTPFGQQYF

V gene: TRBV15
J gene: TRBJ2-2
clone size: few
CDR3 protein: CATSRGSGGSTGELFF

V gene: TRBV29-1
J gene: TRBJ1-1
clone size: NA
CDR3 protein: CSVEANRREAFF

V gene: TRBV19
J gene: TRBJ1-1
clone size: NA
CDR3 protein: CASSTTPQGTNTEAFF

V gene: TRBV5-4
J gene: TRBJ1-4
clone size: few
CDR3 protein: CASSLELTVGQNEKLFF

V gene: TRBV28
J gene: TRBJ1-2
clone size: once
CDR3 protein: CASRDLGGSNYGYTF

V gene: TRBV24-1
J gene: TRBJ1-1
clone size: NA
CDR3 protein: CATSDPRGNTEAFF

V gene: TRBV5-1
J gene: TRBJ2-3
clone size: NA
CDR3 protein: CASSWGDHTDTQYF

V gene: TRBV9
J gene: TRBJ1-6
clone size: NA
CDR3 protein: CASSVETVRDSPLHF

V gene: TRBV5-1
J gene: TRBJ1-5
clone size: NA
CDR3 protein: CASSLGEYNQPQHF